This T cell receptor beta chain was sequenced in a study of beta chain features in type 1 diabetes (dated by TCRdb to the late 2010s). Looking at the study overall: Patients and healthy donors did not differ in mean age, gender distribution, total cell number or subset yield. The study compared the TCRB repertoires of sorted circulating CD4+ T cell subsets in recently diagnosed type 1 diabetes patients with those in matched healthy donors. Regulatory and stem cell-like memory subsets were obtained from only 8 patients and roughly eight healthy donors, while naive and central memory subsets were obtained from all 28 donors. A total of 85 million to 140 million sorted cells were examined across all samples, and the number of cells per subset was strongly correlated with RNA yield. What the study reported, not specific to this receptor: The naive, central memory and regulatory TCRB repertoires appeared to resemble one another more closely among patients than among healthy donors. Sequencing cDNA rather than genomic DNA could over-represent highly expressing activated cells, although activation and CD3 levels did not differ between groups. At VDJ recombination sites, type 1 diabetes patients had fewer insertions and more deleted nucleotides, which implies abnormalities in thymic rearrangement. Only small numbers of individuals were included in the HLA sub-analyses, which left unresolved whether HLA type had any influence on TCRB rearrangement. PCR may preferentially amplify shorter templates, but because patient and control samples were amplified and corrected together, any resulting skew would affect both groups equally. In all four CD4+ subsets, TCRB CDR3 length was moderately but significantly shorter in type 1 diabetes patients.

The High Capacity cDNA Reverse Transcription Kit was used to reverse transcribe all of the isolated RNA, meaning that expressed TCRB transcripts were what got sequenced. Deep immunoSEQ sequencing was applied to naive, central memory and regulatory T cell samples, giving an average of around 3.4 million total reads per sample. Sorted cells were lysed in RLT buffer and RNA was extracted with DNase-treated RNeasy Micro or Mini kits, depending on cell number. To prevent cross-contamination, each cell subset was processed individually, whereas patient and healthy donor samples were processed jointly. The immunoSEQ multiplex PCR was used to amplify TCRB sequences from cDNA, yielding 87-bp fragments that span the CDR3 region. The amplicons were sequenced using the Illumina HiSeq platform. The authors' analysis ran thus. PCR bias was computationally corrected using synthetic template baselines, reads within Hamming distance 2 were collapsed, and singletons that could not be merged were discarded. Reads were aligned to IMGT to assign V, D and J genes, CDR3 length, and insertions or deletions at six rearrangement sites. Clonotype counts were normalized to sorted cell number within each subset before computing true diversity and Gini coefficients with the tcR R package. The overlap coefficient, calculated on TCRB nucleotide sequences, was used to measure repertoire sharing. As a proxy for the pre-selection repertoire, out-of-frame TCRB sequences from naive cells were analyzed. TCRdb carries this immuneACCESS record with in-frame sequences only. Its versions omit some clonotypes, under half of them owing to an unresolved V gene in the studies checked, with the rest unexplained. V and J calls plus clone size are reproduced from that table; the DNA served to infer D and trimming. Recorded for this sample are some 410,000 clones; roughly 11% of them occurred a single time. 0.046% of the sample goes to the ten largest clones.

Each donor gave one peripheral blood draw, averaging approximately 120 mL, which was collected into heparinised tubes. Using a panel that included CD45RO, CCR7, CD25, CD127, CD95 and CD27, naive, central memory, regulatory and stem cell-like memory CD4+ T cells were sorted on a BD FACSAria II. A purity above 98% was achieved for all sorted populations. PBMCs were isolated immediately by Lymphoprep density gradient centrifugation and stained directly without culture. So that batch effects would be minimized, each experiment stained and sorted samples in pairs, pairing one healthy donor with one patient. This clone was picked up a small number of times. No cognate antigen has been identified for it. One base away there is no much larger clone; base qualities are not given. Sequenced input: naive CD4+ T cells from blood. According to the study, the label for this sample's cell subset or site signals: true naive CD4+ T cells. The sequence was collected from a woman aged 18-29 years in good health.

The DNA sequence follows: TGTGCCAGCAGCCCCGGGACTAGCGGGGTGGATACGCAGTATTTT. This gives the protein CASSPGTSGVDTQYF. The chain couples TRBV14 to TRBJ2-3, with TRBD2 identical over 13 junction bases. Trimming removed 4 bases from V and 6 bases from J; the gene matches leave 4 bases unexplained. From cysteine to phenylalanine, the CDR3 is 15 amino acids long. Left in the record is the CDR3 DNA by itself, 45 bases read in frame from the first base. Taken from the germline V gene, the CDR1 and CDR2 loops are SGHDN and FVKESK.